This record concerns one T cell receptor (beta chain) sequence. CDR1 is LGHDT, CDR2 YNNKEL, per germline (reference sequence). Trimming stripped 2 bases from V and 7 bases from J, with 9 bases between. The CDR3 runs to 13 residues. Authors' analysis steps: Reference gene primers were amplified, and this amplification served to estimate nucleated cell counts. Sequenced by immunoSEQ multiplex PCR; TCRdb stores in-frame clones only, minus some. That table gives V, J and clone size, and the DNA gave D and trimming. The top ten clones hold roughly 25% of a sample with just under 40,000 clones, approximately 79% of them seen once. The sample originates from a study of blood T cell repertoires in COVID-19. In the study overall: Spain, Italy and the United States supplied samples that represented acute and convalescent COVID-19. PBMCs, B-cell-depleted T cells, or T cells were the source of the cDNA or gDNA that made up the material.

Sequencing was carried out using peripheral blood. The chain carries TRBV3-1 (or the pseudogene TRBV3-2) and TRBJ1-3; D is unclear. This sequence was found in a man in his 70s with acute or convalescent COVID-19. CDR3 DNA sequence: TGTGCCAGCAGCCAACTAAGACTCAACACCATATATTTT. Encoded protein: CASSQLRLNTIYF.